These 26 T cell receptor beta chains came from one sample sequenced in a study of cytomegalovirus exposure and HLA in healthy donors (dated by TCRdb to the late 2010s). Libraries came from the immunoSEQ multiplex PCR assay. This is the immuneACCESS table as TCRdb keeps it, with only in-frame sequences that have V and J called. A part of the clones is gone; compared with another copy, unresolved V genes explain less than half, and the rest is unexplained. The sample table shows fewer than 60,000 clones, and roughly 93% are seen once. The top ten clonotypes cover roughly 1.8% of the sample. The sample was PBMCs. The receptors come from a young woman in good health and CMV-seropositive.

The CDR3, as DNA: TGTGCCAGCAGCTCCTACAGGGGGGCTAATTCACCCCTCCACTTT. This translates into CASSSYRGANSPLHF. The V and J genes are TRBV9 and TRBJ1-6; 8 nucleotides match TRBD1. This CDR3 is built from 15 residues. Germline V gene lookup returns CDR1 SGDLS and CDR2 YYNGEE. J gave up 6 bases and V 4 bases, and 6 bases lay outside the gene matches.

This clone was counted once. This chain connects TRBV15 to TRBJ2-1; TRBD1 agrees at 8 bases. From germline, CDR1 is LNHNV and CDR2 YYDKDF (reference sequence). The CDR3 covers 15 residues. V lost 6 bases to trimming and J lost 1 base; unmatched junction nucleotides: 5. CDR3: CATRDQGASYNEQFF. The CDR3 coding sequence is TGTGCCACCAGGGACCAGGGGGCATCCTACAATGAGCAGTTCTTC.

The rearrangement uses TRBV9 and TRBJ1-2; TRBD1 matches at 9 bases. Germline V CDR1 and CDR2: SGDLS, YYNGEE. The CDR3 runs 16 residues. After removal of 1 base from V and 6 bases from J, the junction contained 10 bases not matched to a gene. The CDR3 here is CASSVNPGTGSHGYTF. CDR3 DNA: TGTGCCAGCAGCGTAAACCCCGGGACAGGGTCCCATGGCTACACCTTC.

CDR3 nucleotide sequence: TGTGCCAGTAGTATAAGCGGCGTGGATGGCTACACCTTC. Translation: CASSISGVDGYTF. The rearrangement uses TRBV19 and TRBJ1-2; no clear D gene. Between the trimmed V and J ends, which lost 2 bases and 6 bases, there was a span of 10 bases. The CDR3 length is 13 residues. Per germline, CDR1 LNHDA and CDR2 SQIVND (reference sequence).

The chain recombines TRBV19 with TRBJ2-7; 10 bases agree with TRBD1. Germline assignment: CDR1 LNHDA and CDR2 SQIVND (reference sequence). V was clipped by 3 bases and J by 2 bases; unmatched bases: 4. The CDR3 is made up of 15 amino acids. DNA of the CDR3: TGTGCCAGTAGTATCTCCGGGACAGGGGCCTACGAGCAGTACTTC. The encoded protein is CASSISGTGAYEQYF.

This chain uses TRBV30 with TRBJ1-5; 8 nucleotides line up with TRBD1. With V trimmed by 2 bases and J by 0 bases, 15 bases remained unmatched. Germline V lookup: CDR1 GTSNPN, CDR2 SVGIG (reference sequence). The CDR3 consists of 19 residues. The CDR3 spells CAWSTRRTGSPYSNQPQHF. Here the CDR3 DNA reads TGTGCCTGGAGTACTAGGCGGACAGGGAGCCCGTATAGCAATCAGCCCCAGCATTTT.

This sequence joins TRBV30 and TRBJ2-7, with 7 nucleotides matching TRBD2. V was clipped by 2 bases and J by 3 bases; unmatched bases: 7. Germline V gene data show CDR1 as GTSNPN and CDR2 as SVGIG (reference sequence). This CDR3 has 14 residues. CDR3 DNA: TGTGCCTGGAGTAGCCAGCGGGAACTCTACGAGCAGTACTTC. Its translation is CAWSSQRELYEQYF. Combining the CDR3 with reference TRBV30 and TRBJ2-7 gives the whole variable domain SQTIHQWPATLVQPVGSPLSLECTVEGTSNPNLYWYRQAAGRGLQLLFYSVGIGQISSEVPQNLSASRPQDRQFILSSKKLLLSDSGFYLCAWSSQRELYEQYFGPGTRLTVT.

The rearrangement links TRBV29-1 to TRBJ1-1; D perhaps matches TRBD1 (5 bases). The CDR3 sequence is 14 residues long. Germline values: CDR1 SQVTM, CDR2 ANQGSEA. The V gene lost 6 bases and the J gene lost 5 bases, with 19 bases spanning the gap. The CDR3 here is CSVGPGLGLTEAFF. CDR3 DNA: TGCAGCGTCGGCCCGGGACTCGGGTTGACTGAAGCTTTCTTT.

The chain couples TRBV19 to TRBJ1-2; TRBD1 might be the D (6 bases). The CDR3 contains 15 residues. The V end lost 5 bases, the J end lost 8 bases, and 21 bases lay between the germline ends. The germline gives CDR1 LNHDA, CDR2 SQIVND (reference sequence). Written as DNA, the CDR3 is TGTGCCAGTAGTCCCCAGACAGGAGTTTCGGGAGGCTACACCTTC. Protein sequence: CASSPQTGVSGGYTF.

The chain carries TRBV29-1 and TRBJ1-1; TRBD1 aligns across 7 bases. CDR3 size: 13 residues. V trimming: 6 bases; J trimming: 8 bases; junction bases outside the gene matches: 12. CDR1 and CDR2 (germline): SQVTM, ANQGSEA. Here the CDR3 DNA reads TGCAGCGTCCACGGCAGGGGGACCGCGGAAGCTTTCTTT. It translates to CSVHGRGTAEAFF.

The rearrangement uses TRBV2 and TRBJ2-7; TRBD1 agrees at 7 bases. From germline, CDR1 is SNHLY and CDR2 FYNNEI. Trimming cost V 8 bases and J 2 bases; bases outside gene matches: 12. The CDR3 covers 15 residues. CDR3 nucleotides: TGTGCCAGCTGCCCTGACCGGGACAGAACCTACGAGCAGTACTTC. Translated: CASCPDRDRTYEQYF.

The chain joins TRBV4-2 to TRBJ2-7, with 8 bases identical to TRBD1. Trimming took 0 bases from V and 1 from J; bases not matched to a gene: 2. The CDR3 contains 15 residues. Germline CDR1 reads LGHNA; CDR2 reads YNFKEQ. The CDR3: CASSQEGTGSYEQYF. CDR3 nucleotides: TGTGCCAGCAGCCAAGAGGGGACAGGTTCCTACGAGCAGTACTTC.

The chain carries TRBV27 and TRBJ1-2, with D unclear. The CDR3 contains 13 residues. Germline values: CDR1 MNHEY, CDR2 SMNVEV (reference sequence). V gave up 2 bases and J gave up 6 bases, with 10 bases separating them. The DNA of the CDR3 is TGTGCCAGCAGTTTAGATTCCGGGAATGGCTACACCTTC. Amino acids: CASSLDSGNGYTF.

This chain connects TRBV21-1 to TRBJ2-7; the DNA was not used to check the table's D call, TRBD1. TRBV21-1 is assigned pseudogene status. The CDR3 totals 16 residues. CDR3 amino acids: CASCLVWTGDSYEQYF. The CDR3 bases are TGTGCCAGCTGCCTTGTGTGGACAGGGGACTCCTACGAGCAGTACTTC.

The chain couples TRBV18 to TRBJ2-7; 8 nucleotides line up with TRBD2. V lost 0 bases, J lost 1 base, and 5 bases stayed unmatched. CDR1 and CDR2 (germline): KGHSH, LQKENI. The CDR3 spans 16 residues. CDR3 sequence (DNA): TGTGCCAGCTCACCACCGGCGGGGGGCGATTCCTACGAGCAGTACTTC. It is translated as CASSPPAGGDSYEQYF.

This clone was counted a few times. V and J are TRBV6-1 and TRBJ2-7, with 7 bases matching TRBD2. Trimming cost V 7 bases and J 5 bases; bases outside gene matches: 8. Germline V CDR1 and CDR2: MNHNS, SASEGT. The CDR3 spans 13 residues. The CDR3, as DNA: TGTGCCAGCAAGTTCGGCGCGGGGGACGAGCAGTACTTC. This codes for CASKFGAGDEQYF.

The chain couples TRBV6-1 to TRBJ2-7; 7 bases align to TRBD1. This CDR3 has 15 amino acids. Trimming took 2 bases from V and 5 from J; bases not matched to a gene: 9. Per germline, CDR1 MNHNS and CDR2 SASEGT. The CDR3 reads CASSETLTGPNEQYF. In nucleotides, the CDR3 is TGTGCCAGCAGTGAAACATTGACAGGGCCGAACGAGCAGTACTTC.

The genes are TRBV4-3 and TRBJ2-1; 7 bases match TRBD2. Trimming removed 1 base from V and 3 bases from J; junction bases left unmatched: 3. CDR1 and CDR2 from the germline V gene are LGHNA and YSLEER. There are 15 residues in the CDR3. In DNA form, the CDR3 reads TGCGCCAGCAGCCAAGGGGGGACTAACTACAATGAGCAGTTCTTC. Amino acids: CASSQGGTNYNEQFF.

CDR3 in DNA: TGTGCCAGTAGTAAGACAGGGGGCGACTATGGCTACACCTTC. It codes for CASSKTGGDYGYTF. V usage is TRBV19 and J usage is TRBJ1-2; TRBD1 agrees at 10 bases. Germline V lookup: CDR1 LNHDA, CDR2 SQIVND (reference sequence). V was clipped by 4 bases and J by 3 bases; unmatched bases: 2. The CDR3 extends over 14 amino acids.

In nucleotides, the CDR3 is TGTGCCAGCAGCCCCACGTCAGGGCCATTCTACACTGAAGCTTTCTTT. Protein sequence: CASSPTSGPFYTEAFF. The chain carries TRBV9 and TRBJ1-1; TRBD1 might be the D (5 bases). CDR1 is SGDLS and CDR2 is YYNGEE in the germline V gene. Trimming removed 4 bases from V and 3 bases from J, with 19 bases in between. The CDR3 length is 16 residues.

The CDR3 spells CASTLHLNYGYTF. Written as DNA, the CDR3 is TGTGCCAGCACCTTACACCTTAACTATGGCTACACCTTC. The chain couples TRBV6-5 to TRBJ1-2; D uncertain. The CDR3 sequence is 13 residues long. Germline V gives CDR1 MNHEY, CDR2 SVGAGI. V lost 7 bases, J lost 1 base, and 10 bases lay in between.

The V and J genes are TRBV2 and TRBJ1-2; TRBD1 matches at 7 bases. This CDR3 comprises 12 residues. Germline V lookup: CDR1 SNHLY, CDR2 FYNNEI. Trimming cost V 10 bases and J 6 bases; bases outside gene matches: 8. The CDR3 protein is CATQEGANGYTF. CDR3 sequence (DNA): TGTGCCACCCAGGAGGGGGCAAATGGCTACACCTTC.

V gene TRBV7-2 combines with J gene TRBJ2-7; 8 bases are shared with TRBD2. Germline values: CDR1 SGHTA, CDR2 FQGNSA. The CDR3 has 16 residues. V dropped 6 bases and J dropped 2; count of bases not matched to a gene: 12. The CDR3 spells CASRVPGGRGAYEQYF. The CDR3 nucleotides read TGTGCCAGCAGAGTCCCGGGGGGGCGCGGAGCCTACGAGCAGTACTTC.

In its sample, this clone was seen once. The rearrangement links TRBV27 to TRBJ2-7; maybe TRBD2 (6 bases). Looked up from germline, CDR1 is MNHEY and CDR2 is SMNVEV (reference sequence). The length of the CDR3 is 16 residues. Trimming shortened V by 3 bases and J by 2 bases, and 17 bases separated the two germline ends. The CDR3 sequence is CASSLAPGTGAYEQYF. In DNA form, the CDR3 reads TGTGCCAGCAGTTTGGCCCCCGGCACGGGAGCCTACGAGCAGTACTTC.

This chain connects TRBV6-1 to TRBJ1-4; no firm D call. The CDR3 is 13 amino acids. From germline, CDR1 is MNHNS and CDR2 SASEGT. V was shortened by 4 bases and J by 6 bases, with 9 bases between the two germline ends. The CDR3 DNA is TGTGCCAGCAGTGCATGGCAGGATGAAAAACTGTTTTTT. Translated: CASSAWQDEKLFF.

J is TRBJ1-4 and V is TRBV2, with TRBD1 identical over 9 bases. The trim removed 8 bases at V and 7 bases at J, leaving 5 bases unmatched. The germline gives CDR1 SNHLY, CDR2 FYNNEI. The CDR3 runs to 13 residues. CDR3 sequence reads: CASSGQGGEKLFF. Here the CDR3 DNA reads TGTGCCAGCTCGGGACAGGGAGGTGAAAAACTGTTTTTT.